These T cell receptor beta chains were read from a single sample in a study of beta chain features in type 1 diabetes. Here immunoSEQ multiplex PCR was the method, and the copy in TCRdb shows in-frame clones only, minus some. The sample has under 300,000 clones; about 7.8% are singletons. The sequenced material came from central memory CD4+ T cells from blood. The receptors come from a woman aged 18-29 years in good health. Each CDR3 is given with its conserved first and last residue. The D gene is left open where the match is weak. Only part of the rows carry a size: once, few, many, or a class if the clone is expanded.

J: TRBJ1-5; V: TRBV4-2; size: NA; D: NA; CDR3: CASSQWGEGNQPQHF; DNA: TGTGCCAGCAGCCAGTGGGGAGAGGGCAATCAGCCCCAGCATTTT
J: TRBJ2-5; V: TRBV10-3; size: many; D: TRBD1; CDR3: CAIGQGETQYF; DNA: TGTGCCATCGGACAGGGGGAGACCCAGTACTTC
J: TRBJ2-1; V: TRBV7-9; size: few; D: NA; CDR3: CASSVGIYEQFF; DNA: TGTGCCAGCAGCGTGGGTATCTATGAGCAGTTCTTC
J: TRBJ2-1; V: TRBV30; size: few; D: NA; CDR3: CAWKRAADNNEQFF; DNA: TGTGCCTGGAAACGAGCGGCCGATAACAATGAGCAGTTCTTC
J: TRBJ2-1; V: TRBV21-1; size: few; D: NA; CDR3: CASSKSRTSGNNEQFF; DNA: TGTGCCAGCAGCAAATCTCGGACTAGCGGGAACAATGAGCAGTTCTTC
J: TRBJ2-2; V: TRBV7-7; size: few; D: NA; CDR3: CASSRALTGELFF; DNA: TGTGCTAGCAGCCGGGCCTTAACCGGGGAGCTGTTTTTT
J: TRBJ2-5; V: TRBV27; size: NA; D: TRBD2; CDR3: CASSARTSGRSETQYF; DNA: TGTGCCAGCAGTGCCCGGACTAGCGGGAGGTCAGAGACCCAGTACTTC
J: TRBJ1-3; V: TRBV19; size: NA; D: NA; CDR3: CASSTQSTGNTIYF; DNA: TGTGCCAGTAGTACCCAATCTACTGGAAACACCATATATTTT
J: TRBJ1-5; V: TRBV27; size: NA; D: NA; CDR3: CASNRGGSNQPQHF; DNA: TGTGCCAGCAATCGCGGCGGTAGCAATCAGCCCCAGCATTTT
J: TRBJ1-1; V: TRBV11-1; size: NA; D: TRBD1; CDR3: CASSRTGTGGTEAFF; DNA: TGTGCCAGCAGCCGAACCGGGACAGGGGGCACTGAAGCTTTCTTT
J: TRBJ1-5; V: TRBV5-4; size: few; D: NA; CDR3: CASSLDGGGNQPQHF; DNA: TGTGCCAGCAGCTTGGATGGGGGGGGCAATCAGCCCCAGCATTTT
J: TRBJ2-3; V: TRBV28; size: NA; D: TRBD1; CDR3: CASSLPGQGLADTQYF; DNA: TGTGCCAGCAGTTTACCCGGACAGGGGTTGGCAGATACGCAGTATTTT